This T cell receptor beta chain was retrieved from a study of blood T cell repertoires in COVID-19. Study summary: Both acute and convalescent COVID-19 samples were obtained from the United States, Italy and Spain. The cDNA or gDNA used as material had been derived from T cells, B-cell-depleted T cells, or PBMCs.

As processed by the authors: Cell counts per sample came from amplifying reference gene primers. Some clones are missing from TCRdb's copy, which holds only in-frame ones; the method was immunoSEQ multiplex PCR. V and J calls and clone size come straight from that table; D and trimming were deduced from the DNA. Among under 450,000 clones listed, approximately 88% were seen once. Germline CDR1 is SNHLY and CDR2 is FYNNEI. Trimming cost V 8 bases and J 5 bases; bases outside gene matches: 3. The CDR3 runs 13 residues. Sequencing was carried out using peripheral blood. The TCR comes from a woman in her fifties or sixties with COVID-19, enrolled during active disease. The chain uses TRBV2 and TRBJ2-2; TRBD1 agrees at 9 bases. The CDR3 nucleotides are TGTGCCAGCCGGGACAGGGAAACCGGGGAGCTGTTTTTT. Its protein is CASRDRETGELFF. Based on the CDR3 plus reference TRBV2 and TRBJ2-2, the full variable domain is EPEVTQTPSHQVTQMGQEVILRCVPISNHLYFYWYRQILGQKVEFLVSFYNNEISEKSEIFDDQFSVERPDGSNFTLKIRSTKLEDSAMYFCASRDRETGELFFGEGSRLTVL.